One sample yielded the 9 T cell receptor beta chains listed below, sequenced in a study of cytomegalovirus exposure and HLA in healthy donors. Researchers ran the PCR with 60 Vbeta and 13 Jbeta primers. Produced via immunoSEQ multiplex PCR; TCRdb's table is partial and in-frame only. The sample holds about 160,000 clones, more than 75% seen once. Input material: PBMCs. Receptors originate from a man in his late teens or twenties in good health and CMV-seropositive.

The chain combines TRBV7-2 with TRBJ2-1, with 11 nucleotides matching TRBD2. V gave up 3 bases and J gave up 5 bases; unmatched junction bases: 3. The CDR3 extends over 15 amino acids. Germline loops: CDR1 SGHTA, CDR2 FQGNSA. As DNA, the CDR3 is TGTGCCAGCAGCTTGACTAGCGGGAAGAACAATGAGCAGTTCTTC. Translated, it gives CASSLTSGKNNEQFF.

The chain's CDR3 is CASSLTSSYEQFF. CDR3 in DNA: TGTGCCAGCAGCTTAACTAGCAGCTATGAGCAGTTCTTC. The chain employs TRBV7-6 and TRBJ2-1; D is perhaps TRBD2 (6 bases). The CDR3 is made up of 13 amino acids. Trimming took off 2 bases at V and 8 bases at J, with 10 bases between the two ends. Germline assignment: CDR1 SGHVS and CDR2 FNYEAQ.

The chain has TRBV6-6 and TRBJ1-1; D remains ambiguous. CDR3 length equals 15 residues. Germline assignment: CDR1 MNHNY and CDR2 SVGAGI (reference sequence). Trimming cost V 2 bases and J 1 base, with 11 bases left between them. This chain's CDR3 is CASSYAGNRNTEAFF. CDR3 DNA: TGTGCCAGCAGTTACGCCGGGAACAGGAACACTGAAGCTTTCTTT.

This clone was counted only a few times. The chain employs TRBV7-3 and TRBJ2-3; the D gene is possibly TRBD2 (6 bases). Deletions cut 4 bases from V and 5 bases from J, with 22 bases between. CDR1 SGHTA and CDR2 FQGTGA come from the germline V gene. The CDR3 loop spans 17 amino acids. CDR3 protein: CASSSLSGGGVGDTQYF. The DNA for the CDR3 is TGTGCCAGCAGCTCCCTGAGTGGTGGCGGGGTGGGAGATACGCAGTATTTT.

This clone was observed a handful of times. The genes are TRBV6-5 and TRBJ1-6; D gene uncertain. The CDR3 spans 14 residues. V was pared by 4 bases and J by 7 bases, with 11 bases between. CDR1 is MNHEY, CDR2 SVGAGI, per germline. CDR3 in DNA: TGTGCCAGCAGTTTATACGGGTGGAATTCACCCCTCCACTTT. Its protein is CASSLYGWNSPLHF.

This rearrangement joins TRBV5-4 to TRBJ1-1; D may be TRBD1 (5 bases). The ends were cut back, 5 bases at V and 1 base at J, with 9 bases in the middle. The CDR3 is 13 residues long. CDR1 and CDR2 (germline): SGHNT, YYREEE (reference sequence). The CDR3 nucleotides read TGTGCCAGCAGACCCAGGGAGAACACTGAAGCTTTCTTT. This encodes CASRPRENTEAFF.

The chain combines TRBV5-1 with TRBJ2-5, with D unresolved. The germline CDR1 and CDR2 sequences are SGHRS and YFSETQ. Trimming cost V 0 bases and J 7 bases, with 7 bases left between them. This CDR3 region has 12 residues. The CDR3 sequence is CASSLEAGTQYF. For the CDR3, the DNA is TGCGCCAGCAGCTTGGAAGCTGGGACCCAGTACTTC.

A few counts support this clone. The junction departs from germline at one end; a sequencing error may be responsible. This chain links TRBV5-4 with TRBJ2-6, with D perhaps TRBD1 (6 bases). Germline CDR1 is SGHNT and CDR2 is YYREEE (reference sequence). CDR3 length: 18 amino acids. CDR3 sequence (DNA): TGTGCCAGCAGCAACCTCGGACAGTCTTGGGCTGGGGCCAACGGCCTGACTTTC. This encodes CASSNLGQSWAGANGLTF.

V gene TRBV6-1 combines with J gene TRBJ2-1, with 7 bases aligning to TRBD2. This CDR3 region has 18 residues. Germline trimming cut 3 bases from V and 2 bases from J; bases unmatched to any gene: 13. Germline-derived CDR1 and CDR2 are MNHNS and SASEGT. The CDR3 DNA sequence: TGTGCCAGCAGTGAGGCTCCCCCCCTAGCGGACCCCTACAATGAGCAGTTCTTC. It specifies CASSEAPPLADPYNEQFF.